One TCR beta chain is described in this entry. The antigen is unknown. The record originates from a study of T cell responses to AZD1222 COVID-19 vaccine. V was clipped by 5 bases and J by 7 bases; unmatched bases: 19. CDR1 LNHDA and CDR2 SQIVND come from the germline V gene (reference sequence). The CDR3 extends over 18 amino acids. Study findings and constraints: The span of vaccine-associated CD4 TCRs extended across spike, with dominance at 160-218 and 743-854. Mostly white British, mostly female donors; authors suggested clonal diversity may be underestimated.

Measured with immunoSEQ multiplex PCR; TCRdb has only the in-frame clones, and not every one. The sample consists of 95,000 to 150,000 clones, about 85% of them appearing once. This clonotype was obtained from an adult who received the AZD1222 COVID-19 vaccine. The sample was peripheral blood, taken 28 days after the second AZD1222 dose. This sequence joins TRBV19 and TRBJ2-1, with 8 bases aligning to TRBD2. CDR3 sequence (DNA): TGTGCCAGTAGTTTCTTTGTATTCTCGGGGGGGCGATCGAATGAGCAGTTCTTC. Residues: CASSFFVFSGGRSNEQFF.